This TCR beta chain was identified in a study of blood T cell repertoires in COVID-19 (dated by TCRdb to between 2020 and 2021). Broadly, across the study: Samples covering the acute and convalescent phases of COVID-19 were provided by collaborators in the United States, Italy and Spain. HLA class I and class II types, where available, came from metadata supplied by the sample provider rather than from assay-based typing. The material from the prospective study consisted of cDNA or gDNA derived from T cells, B-cell-depleted T cells, or PBMCs. Deeply sampled blood TCRbeta repertoires from subjects exposed to, actively infected with, or recovered from COVID-19 were included in the dataset. The repertoires were made available in a free public database intended to serve as a resource for research on the immune response to SARS-CoV-2. Samples were obtained from the ongoing ImmuneRACE study (first 160 participants) and from some 1,300 subjects provided by 6 global collaborators. Sample metadata almost always included a de-identified subject ID, COVID-19 status, age in years and sex.

The collaborating institutions used their own protocols to collect whole blood in K2EDTA tubes. For TCRbeta analysis, collaborator samples were shipped as frozen whole blood, as isolated PBMCs, or as DNA extracted from either sample type. Germline trimming: 4 bases from V, 5 bases from J; junction bases outside gene matches: 3. Via the germline V gene, CDR1 is SGHRS and CDR2 YFSETQ. The CDR3 sequence holds 13 residues, the cysteine and phenylalanine included. CDR3 DNA only is kept here, 39 bases in frame from base 1. Turning to this clone: It has no known antigen specificity. Base qualities are not provided; no much larger clone lies one nucleotide away.

TCRbeta CDR3 regions were amplified from genomic DNA using the immunoSEQ Assay, a bias-controlled multiplex PCR. Processing in the source paper ran as follows. The number of nucleated cells in each sample was estimated from the amplification of reference gene primers within the assay. Sequence reads were collapsed and filtered to measure the absolute abundance of every unique TCRbeta CDR3 rearrangement. For each sample, productive Simpson clonality was calculated by taking the square root of Simpson's diversity index across productive rearrangements. This is the immuneACCESS table as TCRdb keeps it, with only in-frame sequences that have V and J called. A part of the clones is gone; compared with another copy, unresolved V genes explain less than half, and the rest is unexplained. The DNA gave D and trimming, while V, J and clone size come from that table. Across this sample there are 90,000 to 100,000 clones, with 85% seen only once. The ten largest account for 35% to 40% of the sample.

Points the paper makes about the study in general: Clinical and demographic metadata were provided uncurated, with the amount varying by source and participant.

This clonotype originated in a man older than 75 with acute or convalescent COVID-19. The chain is assembled from TRBV5-1 and TRBJ1-1; the central 9 bases match TRBD1. The specimen was peripheral blood. For the CDR3, the sequence is CASSNDRGTEAFF. In nucleotide form, the sequence is TGCGCCAGCAGCAATGACAGGGGGACTGAAGCTTTCTTT.